Following are 11 T cell receptor beta chains from one sample sequenced in a study of CD8 T cells in Susac syndrome. Random hexamers primed reverse transcription of 0.5 to 1 ug RNA. A single record per CDR3 protein comes from TCRdb applying MiXCR to the immunoSEQ multiplex PCR reads. Of roughly 120,000 distinct CDR3 sequences detected, roughly 95% appear once; the ten largest clones hold 0.096%. Sequencing was done on a sample of CD4+ T cells from PBMCs. These TCRs come from a human donor in good health.

V usage is TRBV5-4 and J usage is TRBJ2-2; TRBD2 might be the D (6 bases). Trimming took off 0 bases at V and 6 bases at J, with 9 bases between the two ends. This CDR3 has 14 residues. The V gene's germline CDR1 is SGHNT and CDR2 YYREEE (reference sequence). The CDR3 is CASSLDAGSGELFF. CDR3 in DNA: TGTGCCAGCAGCTTGGACGCGGGATCCGGGGAGCTGTTTTTT.

CDR3 loop: CASSQDRNQPQHF. As DNA, the CDR3 is TGTGCCAGCAGCCAAGATCGAAATCAGCCCCAGCATTTT. The rearrangement joins TRBV4-2 to TRBJ1-5, with no clear D. The ends were cut back, 0 bases at V and 4 bases at J, with 4 bases in the middle. CDR1 is LGHNA and CDR2 is YNFKEQ in the germline V gene. The CDR3 has 13 residues.

This chain connects TRBV3-1 to TRBJ2-1, with D tentatively TRBD2 (7 bases). V was pared by 4 bases and J by 6 bases, with 16 bases between. The germline gives CDR1 LGHDT, CDR2 YNNKEL (reference sequence). This CDR3 comprises 15 residues. The CDR3 DNA reads as TGTGCCAGCAGCCGAAATCCGGGGGGCCCCAATGAGCAGTTCTTC. It translates to CASSRNPGGPNEQFF.

The V gene is TRBV7-9, the J gene TRBJ2-7, with 11 bases lining up with TRBD2. Losses at the gene ends were 5 bases for V and 3 bases for J; bases not matched to a gene: 6. Germline V gene sequence: CDR1 SEHNR, CDR2 FQNEAQ (reference sequence). The CDR3 has 15 residues. The CDR3 here is CASSPTSGRVYEQYF. The CDR3 DNA is TGTGCCAGCAGCCCCACTAGCGGGAGAGTCTACGAGCAGTACTTC.

This chain links TRBV27 with TRBJ1-2, with 11 positions matching TRBD1. Germline trimming cut 6 bases from V and 4 bases from J; bases unmatched to any gene: 16. In germline, CDR1 is MNHEY, CDR2 SMNVEV (reference sequence). CDR3 length: 18 residues. The CDR3 bases are TGTGCCAGCAGGCCCCTCGGACAGGGGGCGAGGGACGGCTATGGCTACACCTTC. It encodes CASRPLGQGARDGYGYTF.

In its sample, this clonotype was seen once. The chain joins TRBV27 to TRBJ2-2; the D gene is possibly TRBD2 (6 bases). V shed 5 bases and J shed 2 bases, with 15 bases lying between them. Per the germline V gene, CDR1 is MNHEY and CDR2 is SMNVEV (reference sequence). The CDR3 spans 16 residues. The CDR3 sequence is CASSPISGKNTGELFF. The CDR3 nucleotides read TGTGCCAGCAGTCCAATTAGCGGAAAAAACACCGGGGAGCTGTTTTTT.

This chain connects TRBV29-1 to TRBJ1-5; 7 nucleotides match TRBD1. This CDR3 is built from 14 residues. Germline V gives CDR1 SQVTM, CDR2 ANQGSEA. V lost 0 bases to trimming and J lost 5 bases; unmatched junction nucleotides: 4. The CDR3 nucleotides read TGCAGCGTTGAAGAAGGAGGGGGCGATCAGCCCCAGCATTTT. Translation: CSVEEGGGDQPQHF.

The CDR3 bases are TGCAGCGTTGAGGGGGGGGTCCACCTGCCCTACGAGCAGTACTTC. This codes for CSVEGGVHLPYEQYF. The chain links TRBV29-1 to TRBJ2-7; 7 bases match TRBD2. Germline V gene sequence: CDR1 SQVTM, CDR2 ANQGSEA. J gave up 2 bases and V 3 bases, and 10 bases lay outside the gene matches. There are 15 residues in the CDR3.

This chain uses TRBV19 with TRBJ2-5; TRBD2 matches 11 bases. Germline V gene data show CDR1 as LNHDA and CDR2 as SQIVND (reference sequence). J was trimmed by 0 bases and V by 11 bases; bases with no gene match: 8. This CDR3 has 15 amino acids. The CDR3 DNA follows: TGTGCCTCGACTAGCGGGGACCGCCACCAAGAGACCCAGTACTTC. This sequence encodes CASTSGDRHQETQYF. The full variable domain, in which reference TRBV19 and TRBJ2-5 provide the parts outside the CDR3, is DGGITQSPKYLFRKEGQNVTLSCEQNLNHDAMYWYRQDPGQGLRLIYYSQIVNDFQKGDIAEGYSVSREKKESFPLTVTSAQKNPTAFYLCASTSGDRHQETQYFGPGTRLLVL.

This chain joins TRBV20-1 and TRBJ2-2; weak D call: TRBD1 (5 bases). The CDR3 runs to 14 residues. The germline V gene encodes CDR1 DFQATT and CDR2 SNEGSKA (reference sequence). The V gene lost 3 bases and the J gene lost 1 base, with 9 bases spanning the gap. The DNA of the CDR3 is TGCAGTGCTAGTCGCCAGGGGAACACCGGGGAGCTGTTTTTT. It specifies CSASRQGNTGELFF.

This clonotype was seen once. The chain recombines TRBV9 with TRBJ2-3; maybe TRBD2 (5 bases). The germline gives CDR1 SGDLS, CDR2 YYNGEE. Trimming took off 0 bases at V and 5 bases at J, with 10 bases between the two ends. This CDR3 has 14 residues. CDR3 residues: CASSVARGIDTQYF. CDR3 DNA: TGTGCCAGCAGCGTAGCCCGGGGTATAGATACGCAGTATTTT.